This record concerns one TCR beta chain sequence. TCRdb reprocessed the 5' RACE reads; each CDR3 protein has one entry and no DNA is given. The specimen's table records around 380,000 distinct CDR3 sequences. These data are taken from a study of monozygotic twins with inflammatory bowel disease. The length of the CDR3 is 15 residues. Germline CDR1 is SNHLY and CDR2 is FYNNEI. The V and J genes are TRBV2 and TRBJ1-2; TCRdb selects TRBD1, and the lack of DNA leaves this call unchecked. Sequencing was carried out using blood. This TCR came from a human donor with ulcerative colitis or Crohn's disease, or a healthy co-twin of an affected twin (not recorded which). CDR3 sequence reads: CASTIGQGINYGYTF. Based on the CDR3 plus reference TRBV2 and TRBJ1-2, the full variable domain is EPEVTQTPSHQVTQMGQEVILRCVPISNHLYFYWYRQILGQKVEFLVSFYNNEISEKSEIFDDQFSVERPDGSNFTLKIRSTKLEDSAMYFCASTIGQGINYGYTFGSGTRLTVV.